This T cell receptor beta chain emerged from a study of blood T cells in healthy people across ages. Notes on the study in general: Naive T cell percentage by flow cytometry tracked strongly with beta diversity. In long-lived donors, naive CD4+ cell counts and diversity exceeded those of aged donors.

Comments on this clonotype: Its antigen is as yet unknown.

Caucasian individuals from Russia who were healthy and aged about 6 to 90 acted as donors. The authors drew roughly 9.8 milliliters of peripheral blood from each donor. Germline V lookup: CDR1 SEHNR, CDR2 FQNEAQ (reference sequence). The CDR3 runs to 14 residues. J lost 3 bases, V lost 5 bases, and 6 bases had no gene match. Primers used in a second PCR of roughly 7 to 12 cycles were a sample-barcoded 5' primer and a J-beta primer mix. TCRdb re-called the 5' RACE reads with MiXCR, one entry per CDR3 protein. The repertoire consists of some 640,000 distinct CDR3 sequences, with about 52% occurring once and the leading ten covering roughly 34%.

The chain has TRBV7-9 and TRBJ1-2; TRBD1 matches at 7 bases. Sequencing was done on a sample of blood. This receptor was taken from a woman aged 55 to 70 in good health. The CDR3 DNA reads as TGTGCCAGCAGCCGGGACAGTGGGGACTATGGCTACACCTTC. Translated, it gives CASSRDSGDYGYTF.